The present TCR beta chain was sequenced within a study of human thymus T cells. The CDR3 spans 11 residues. The V end lost 4 bases, the J end lost 13 bases, and 13 bases lay between the germline ends. Germline V gene sequence: CDR1 SNHLY, CDR2 FYNNEI. Obtained as resections during corrective heart surgery, the thymus tissue was then studied. The donors were infants in Finland with congenital heart defects, otherwise immunologically healthy. Only in-frame clones appear in the TCRdb table, and some are missing; sequencing was by immunoSEQ multiplex PCR. The sample consists of around 120,000 clones, around 94% of them appearing once.

This sequence joins TRBV2 and TRBJ1-2, with no clear D. This clonotype was obtained from a boy under two years old with a congenital heart defect but otherwise immunologically healthy. The material sequenced was thymus tissue. For the CDR3, the DNA is TGTGCCAGCAGTGGAGAGGCTCGCTGCACCTTC. Its protein is CASSGEARCTF.